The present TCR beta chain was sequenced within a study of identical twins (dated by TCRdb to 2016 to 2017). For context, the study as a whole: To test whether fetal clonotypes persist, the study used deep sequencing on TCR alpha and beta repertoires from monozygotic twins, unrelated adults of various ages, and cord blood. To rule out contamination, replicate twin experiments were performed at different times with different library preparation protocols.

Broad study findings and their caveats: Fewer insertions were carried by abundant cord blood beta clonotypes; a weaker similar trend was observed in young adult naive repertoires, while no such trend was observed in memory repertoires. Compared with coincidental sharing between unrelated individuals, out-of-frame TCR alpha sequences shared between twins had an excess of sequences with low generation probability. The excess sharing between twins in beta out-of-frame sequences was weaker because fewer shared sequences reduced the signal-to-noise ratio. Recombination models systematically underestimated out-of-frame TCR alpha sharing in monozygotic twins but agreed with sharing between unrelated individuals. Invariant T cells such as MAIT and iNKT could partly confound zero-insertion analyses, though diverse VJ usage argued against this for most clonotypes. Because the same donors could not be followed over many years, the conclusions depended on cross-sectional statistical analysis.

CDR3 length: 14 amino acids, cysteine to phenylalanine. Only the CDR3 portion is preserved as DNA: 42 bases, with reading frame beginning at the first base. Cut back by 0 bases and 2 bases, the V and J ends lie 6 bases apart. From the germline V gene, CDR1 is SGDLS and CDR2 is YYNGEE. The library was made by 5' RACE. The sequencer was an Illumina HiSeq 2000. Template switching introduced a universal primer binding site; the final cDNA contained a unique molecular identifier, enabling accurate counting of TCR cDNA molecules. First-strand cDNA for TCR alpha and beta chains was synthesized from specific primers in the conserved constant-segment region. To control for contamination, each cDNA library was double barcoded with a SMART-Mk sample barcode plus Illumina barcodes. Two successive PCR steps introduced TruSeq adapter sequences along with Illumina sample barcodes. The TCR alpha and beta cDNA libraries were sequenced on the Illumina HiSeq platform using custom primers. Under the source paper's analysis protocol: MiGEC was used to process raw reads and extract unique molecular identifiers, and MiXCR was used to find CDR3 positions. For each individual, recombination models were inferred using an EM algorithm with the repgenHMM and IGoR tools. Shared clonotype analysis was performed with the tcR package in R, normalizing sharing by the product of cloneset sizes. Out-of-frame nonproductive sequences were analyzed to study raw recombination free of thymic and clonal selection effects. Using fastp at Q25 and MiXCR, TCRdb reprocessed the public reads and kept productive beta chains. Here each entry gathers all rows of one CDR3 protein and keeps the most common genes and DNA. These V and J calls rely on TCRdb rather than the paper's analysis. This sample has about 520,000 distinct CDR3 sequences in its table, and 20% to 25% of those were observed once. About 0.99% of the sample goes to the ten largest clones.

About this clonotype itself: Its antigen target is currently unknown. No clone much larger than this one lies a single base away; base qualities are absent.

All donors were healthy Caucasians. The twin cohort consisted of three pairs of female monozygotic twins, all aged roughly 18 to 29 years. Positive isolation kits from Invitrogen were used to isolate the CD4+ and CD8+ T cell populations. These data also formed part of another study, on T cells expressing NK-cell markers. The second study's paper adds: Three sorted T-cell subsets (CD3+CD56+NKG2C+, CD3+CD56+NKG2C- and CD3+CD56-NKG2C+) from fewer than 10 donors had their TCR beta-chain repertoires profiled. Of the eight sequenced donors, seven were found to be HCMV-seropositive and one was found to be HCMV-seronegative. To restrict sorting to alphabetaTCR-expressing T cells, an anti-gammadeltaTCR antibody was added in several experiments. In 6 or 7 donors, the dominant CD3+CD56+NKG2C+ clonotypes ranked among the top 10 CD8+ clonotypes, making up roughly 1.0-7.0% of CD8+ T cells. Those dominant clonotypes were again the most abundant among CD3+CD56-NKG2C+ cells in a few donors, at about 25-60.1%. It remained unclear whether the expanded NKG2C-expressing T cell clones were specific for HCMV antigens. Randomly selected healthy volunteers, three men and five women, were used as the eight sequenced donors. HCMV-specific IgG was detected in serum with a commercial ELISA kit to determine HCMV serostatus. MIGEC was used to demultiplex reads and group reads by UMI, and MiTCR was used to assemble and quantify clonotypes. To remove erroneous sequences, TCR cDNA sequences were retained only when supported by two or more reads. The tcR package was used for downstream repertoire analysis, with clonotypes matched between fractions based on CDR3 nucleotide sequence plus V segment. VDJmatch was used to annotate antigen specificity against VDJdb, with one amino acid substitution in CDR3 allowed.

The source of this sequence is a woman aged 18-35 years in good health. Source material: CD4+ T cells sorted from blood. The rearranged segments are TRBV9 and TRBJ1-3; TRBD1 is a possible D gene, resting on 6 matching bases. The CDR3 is CASSVAGAGNTIYF. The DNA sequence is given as TGTGCCAGCAGCGTAGCAGGGGCTGGAAACACCATATATTTT. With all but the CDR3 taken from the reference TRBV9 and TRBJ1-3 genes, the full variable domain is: DSGVTQTPKHLITATGQRVTLRCSPRSGDLSVYWYQQSLDQGLQFLIQYYNGEERAKGNILERFSAQQFPDLHSELNLSSLELGDSALYFCASSVAGAGNTIYFGEGSWLTVV.